Shown below are 25 T cell receptor beta chains from a single sample sequenced in a study of T cell responses to AZD1222 COVID-19 vaccine (dated by TCRdb to about 2021). The sample's time point, from its label and the paper: about 28 days (+/-7) after the second vaccine dose. Receptor amplification or capture employed the immunoSEQ multiplex PCR assay. This immuneACCESS table, as held by TCRdb, lists in-frame sequences with V and J called but not all clones. Of the missing ones, under half trace to an unresolved V gene in checked studies; the others have no known cause. A total of 90,000 to 100,000 clones appear in this sample, roughly 86% of them only once. Jointly, the top ten make up roughly 15% of the sample. The sequenced sample was peripheral blood, obtained 28 days after the second AZD1222 dose. The receptors originated from an adult who received the AZD1222 COVID-19 vaccine.

The genes are TRBV3-1 (or the pseudogene TRBV3-2) and TRBJ1-1, with D uncertain. Germline CDR1 reads LGHDT; CDR2 reads YNNKEL (reference sequence). This CDR3 has 13 amino acids. Trimming removed 4 bases at V and 1 base at J, with 7 bases between. The CDR3, as DNA: TGTGCCAGCAGCCCGACCTGGAACACTGAAGCTTTCTTT. It translates to CASSPTWNTEAFF.

The chain combines TRBV11-1 with TRBJ2-5; D gene uncertain. V lost 0 bases and J lost 7, with 21 bases in between. The V gene's germline CDR1 is SGHAT and CDR2 FQDESV (reference sequence). The CDR3 runs to 17 residues. CDR3 residues: CASSLAEGSSREVTQYF. Here the CDR3 DNA reads TGTGCCAGCAGCTTAGCGGAAGGTAGCTCGAGAGAGGTGACCCAGTACTTC.

The genes are TRBV7-3 and TRBJ1-3, with D unclear. The CDR3 is 12 residues long. The V and J ends lost 5 bases and 4 bases respectively, with 6 bases between them. Germline CDR1 SGHTA, CDR2 FQGTGA. DNA of the CDR3: TGTGCCAGCAGCATTCAGGGAAACACCATATATTTT. It specifies CASSIQGNTIYF.

Only one count was recorded for this clone. This rearrangement joins TRBV19 to TRBJ2-7; D uncertain. This CDR3 spans 8 amino acids. Trimming left V 7 bases short and J 9 bases short, with 4 bases between. Germline V gives CDR1 LNHDA, CDR2 SQIVND (reference sequence). The CDR3 region has the DNA TGTGCCAGTACAGGGCAGTACTTC. Translated: CASTGQYF.

V is TRBV11-2 and J is TRBJ1-4, with TRBD1 matching 10 bases. Germline values: CDR1 SGHAT, CDR2 FQNNGV. With V trimmed by 6 bases and J by 6 bases, 7 bases remained unmatched. The CDR3 covers 15 residues. This CDR3 reads CASRPTGGADEKLFF. For the CDR3, the DNA is TGTGCCAGCAGACCGACAGGGGGCGCGGATGAAAAACTGTTTTTT.

The V call is TRBV19, the J call TRBJ2-7; TRBD1 matches 8 bases. Germline trimming cut 3 bases from V and 4 bases from J; bases unmatched to any gene: 5. CDR1 and CDR2 (germline): LNHDA, SQIVND (reference sequence). CDR3 length: 14 residues. The CDR3 loop reads CASSISDRGYEQYF. The CDR3 nucleotides are TGTGCCAGTAGTATTTCCGACAGGGGATACGAGCAGTACTTC.

This clone showed up just once. CDR3 region: CASRRQGDGNQPQHF. The CDR3, as DNA: TGTGCCAGTAGAAGACAGGGGGACGGCAATCAGCCCCAGCATTTT. The rearrangement links TRBV19 to TRBJ1-5; TRBD1 aligns across 9 bases. CDR1 and CDR2 from the germline V gene are LNHDA and SQIVND (reference sequence). The CDR3 loop spans 15 amino acids. V was pared by 6 bases and J by 2 bases, with 5 bases of the junction left unmatched. The whole variable domain, remainder taken from reference TRBV19 and TRBJ1-5, is DGGITQSPKYLFRKEGQNVTLSCEQNLNHDAMYWYRQDPGQGLRLIYYSQIVNDFQKGDIAEGYSVSREKKESFPLTVTSAQKNPTAFYLCASRRQGDGNQPQHFGDGTRLSIL.

The chain has TRBV6-5 and TRBJ1-2; the D gene is possibly TRBD1 (5 bases). V lost 7 bases, J lost 7 bases, and 16 bases lay in between. The CDR3 sequence is 13 residues long. CDR1 is MNHEY and CDR2 is SVGAGI in the germline V gene. The CDR3 spells CASTPGRGIGYTF. CDR3 DNA: TGTGCCAGCACCCCCGGGAGGGGAATTGGCTACACCTTC.

The chain links TRBV5-5 to TRBJ2-7, with no clear D. The CDR3 consists of 11 residues. The V gene's germline CDR1 is SGHKS and CDR2 YYEKEE (reference sequence). Trimming pared 2 bases from V and 4 bases from J, leaving 4 bases between. Here the CDR3 DNA reads TGTGCCAGCAGCTTTAAGTACGAGCAGTACTTC. Protein sequence: CASSFKYEQYF.

The chain is built from TRBV19 and TRBJ2-7; TRBD2 agrees at 14 bases. Germline values: CDR1 LNHDA, CDR2 SQIVND (reference sequence). V dropped 4 bases and J dropped 4; count of bases not matched to a gene: 9. The CDR3 has 17 residues. The CDR3 DNA reads TGTGCCAGTAGTAGTCGCACCCGGACTAGCGGGAGGTACGAGCAGTACTTC. Encoded protein: CASSSRTRTSGRYEQYF. The entire variable domain, with the rest obtained from reference TRBV19 and TRBJ2-7, is as follows: DGGITQSPKYLFRKEGQNVTLSCEQNLNHDAMYWYRQDPGQGLRLIYYSQIVNDFQKGDIAEGYSVSREKKESFPLTVTSAQKNPTAFYLCASSSRTRTSGRYEQYFGPGTRLTVT.

The V gene is TRBV6-5, the J gene TRBJ1-3, with D possibly matching TRBD1 (5 bases). CDR3 size: 14 residues. Germline CDR1 MNHEY, CDR2 SVGAGI. Trimming cost V 7 bases and J 8 bases, with 18 bases left between them. This chain's CDR3 is CASTQVGTPHTIYF. The CDR3 region has the DNA TGTGCCAGCACCCAAGTGGGGACCCCACACACCATATATTTT.

The chain couples TRBV29-1 to TRBJ2-7, with 11 positions matching TRBD1. The CDR3 extends over 13 amino acids. Germline trimming cut 6 bases from V and 6 bases from J; bases unmatched to any gene: 7. Germline assignment: CDR1 SQVTM and CDR2 ANQGSEA. CDR3 amino acids: CSVEPGQGGEQYF. The CDR3 DNA is TGCAGCGTGGAACCGGGACAGGGGGGCGAGCAGTACTTC.

V usage is TRBV9 and J usage is TRBJ1-1; a possible D gene is TRBD1 (6 bases). Germline-derived CDR1 and CDR2 are SGDLS and YYNGEE. The CDR3 is 13 amino acids. Trimming cost V 2 bases and J 5 bases, with 10 bases left between them. CDR3 sequence: CASSVGQSTEAFF. CDR3 nucleotides: TGTGCCAGCAGCGTCGGACAGTCAACTGAAGCTTTCTTT.

This clone was seen just once. This rearrangement joins TRBV11-2 to TRBJ2-1, with D unclear. From germline, CDR1 is SGHAT and CDR2 FQNNGV. The CDR3 has 12 residues. Deletions cut 1 base from V and 11 bases from J, with 9 bases between. DNA for the CDR3: TGTGCCAGCAGCTTAGGACGTTGGAAGCAGTTCTTC. The encoded protein is CASSLGRWKQFF.

This clone was picked up a small number of times. The CDR3 bases are TGTGCCAGCAGTTACTCGGGGGAGGGGGGCAATGAGCAGTTCTTC. Translation gives CASSYSGEGGNEQFF. The gene calls are TRBV6-5 and TRBJ2-1; maybe TRBD2 (7 bases). CDR1 and CDR2 (germline): MNHEY, SVGAGI. Trimming cost V 0 bases and J 6 bases, with 12 bases left between them. CDR3 length: 15 residues.

As for this clone: Distinct nucleotide sequences in the sample also encode this CDR3. The J gene is TRBJ2-2, the V gene TRBV18; D is unclear. CDR1 is KGHSH, CDR2 LQKENI, per germline. Between the trimmed V and J ends, which lost 0 bases and 0 bases, there was a span of 2 bases. This CDR3 is built from 14 residues. CDR3 in amino acids: CASSPPSNTGELFF. CDR3 DNA: TGTGCCAGCTCACCACCCTCGAACACCGGGGAGCTGTTTTTT.

The chain employs TRBV5-1 and TRBJ1-1, with D possibly being TRBD1 (6 bases). V lost 4 bases and J lost 0, with 10 bases in between. CDR3 length equals 14 residues. Germline V lookup: CDR1 SGHRS, CDR2 YFSETQ. CDR3 loop: CASSPGAVNTEAFF. CDR3 nucleotides: TGCGCCAGCAGCCCGGGGGCGGTGAACACTGAAGCTTTCTTT.

The chain carries TRBV6-2 or TRBV6-3 and TRBJ1-5; D remains unclear. This CDR3 comprises 12 residues. V lost 2 bases and J lost 9, with 8 bases in between. Germline CDR1 MNHEY, CDR2 SVGEGT. The CDR3 here is CASSYQHRPQHF. CDR3 sequence (DNA): TGTGCCAGCAGTTACCAACACCGGCCCCAGCATTTT.

This clone was found once. J is TRBJ2-7 and V is TRBV30, with TRBD2 matching 9 bases. From germline, CDR1 is GTSNPN and CDR2 SVGIG (reference sequence). V shed 2 bases and J 7 bases; nucleotides not matched to a gene: 6. This CDR3 is 13 amino acids long. CDR3 sequence reads: CAWSLAGAGEQYF. CDR3 DNA sequence: TGTGCCTGGAGTTTAGCGGGAGCGGGGGAGCAGTACTTC.

The chain carries TRBV5-1 and TRBJ2-1, with D possibly TRBD1 on 5 matching bases. V was cut by 0 bases and J by 3 bases, with 13 bases left in between. The CDR3 totals 16 residues. CDR1 is SGHRS, CDR2 YFSETQ, per germline. The CDR3 DNA sequence: TGCGCCAGCAGCTTGGGAATCGACAGTATCTACAATGAGCAGTTCTTC. Encoded protein: CASSLGIDSIYNEQFF. Complete variable domain (other parts from reference TRBV5-1 and TRBJ2-1): KAGVTQTPRYLIKTRGQQVTLSCSPISGHRSVSWYQQTPGQGLQFLFEYFSETQRNKGNFPGRFSGRQFSNSRSEMNVSTLELGDSALYLCASSLGIDSIYNEQFFGPGTRLTVL.

The J gene is TRBJ2-1, the V gene TRBV5-1; TRBD2 matches 14 bases. The CDR3 consists of 16 residues. V lost 0 bases, J lost 10 bases, and 6 bases stayed unmatched. CDR1 SGHRS and CDR2 YFSETQ come from the germline V gene. CDR3 DNA sequence: TGCGCCAGCAGCTTGGCCGTCCGGACTAGCGGGAGGGAGCAGTTCTTC. Protein product: CASSLAVRTSGREQFF.

The chain links TRBV7-3 to TRBJ2-6; either TRBD1 or TRBD2 may fit D (5 bases each). The CDR3 spans 18 residues. Trimming removed 5 bases from V and 0 bases from J, with 17 bases in between. Looked up from germline, CDR1 is SGHTA and CDR2 is FQGTGA. The CDR3 DNA reads TGTGCCAGCAGCGTAGGGGTTCCGGGGTTCTCTGGGGCCAACGTCCTGACTTTC. Translated, it gives CASSVGVPGFSGANVLTF. The whole variable domain, filled in from reference TRBV7-3 and TRBJ2-6, reads GAGVSQTPSNKVTEKGKYVELRCDPISGHTALYWYRQSLGQGPEFLIYFQGTGAADDSGLPNDRFFAVRPEGSVSTLKIQRTERGDSAVYLCASSVGVPGFSGANVLTFGAGSRLTVL.

The rearrangement uses TRBV19 and TRBJ2-1; D remains ambiguous. The CDR3 has 11 residues. Germline lookup yields CDR1 LNHDA and CDR2 SQIVND (reference sequence). V gave up 3 bases and J gave up 8 bases, with 5 bases separating them. CDR3 nucleotide sequence: TGTGCCAGTAGTATTCTCTATGAGCAGTTCTTC. Translated, it gives CASSILYEQFF.

The chain uses TRBV10-3 and TRBJ1-5; 8 bases are a match to TRBD1. Trimming at V came to 7 bases and at J to 6 bases, leaving 8 bases not matched to a gene. The germline V gene encodes CDR1 ENHRY and CDR2 SYGVKD. The CDR3 runs 14 residues. Here the CDR3 reads CAIMAGGLGQPQHF. CDR3 sequence (DNA): TGTGCCATCATGGCAGGGGGCCTAGGTCAGCCCCAGCATTTT.

As regards this clone: Relative to the germline gene, one junction end is altered; a read error may explain this. This chain joins TRBV5-4 and TRBJ1-1; D call uncertain. This CDR3 is built from 14 residues. The V gene's germline CDR1 is SGHNT and CDR2 YYREEE (reference sequence). CDR3 in DNA: TGTGCCAGCAGCCATCGTAGAGAGAACCCTGAAGCTTTCTTT. Its protein product is CASSHRRENPEAFF.